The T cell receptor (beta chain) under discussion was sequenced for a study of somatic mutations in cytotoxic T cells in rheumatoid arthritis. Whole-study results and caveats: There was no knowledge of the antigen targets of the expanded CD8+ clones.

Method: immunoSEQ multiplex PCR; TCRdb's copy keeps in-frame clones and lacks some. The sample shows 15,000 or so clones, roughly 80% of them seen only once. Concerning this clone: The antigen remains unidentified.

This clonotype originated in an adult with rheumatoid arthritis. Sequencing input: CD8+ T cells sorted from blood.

The CDR3 here is CASSLVGEGESPLHF. CDR3 sequence (DNA): TGTGCCAGCAGCTTAGTTGGAGAGGGAGAATCACCCCTCCACTTT. This chain connects TRBV7-9 to TRBJ1-6, with D uncertain. The CDR3 runs to 15 residues. CDR1 SEHNR and CDR2 FQNEAQ come from the germline V gene (reference sequence). V dropped 1 base and J dropped 10 bases, with 14 bases sitting between them.